This T cell receptor beta chain was sequenced for a study of blood T cell repertoires in COVID-19 (dated by TCRdb to 2018 to 2021). For the wider study: Collaborator samples came from the United States, Italy and Spain and covered acute and convalescent phases of COVID-19. The prospective study material was composed of cDNA or gDNA derived from T cells, B-cell-depleted T cells, or PBMCs. Subjects who had been exposed to COVID-19, were actively infected with it, or had recovered from it provided the deeply sampled blood TCRbeta repertoires that made up the dataset. The repertoires were released in a freely available public database meant as a resource for research on the immune response to SARS-CoV-2. The samples were drawn from the first 160 participants of the ongoing ImmuneRACE study and from some 1,300 subjects provided by 6 global collaborators. A de-identified subject ID, COVID-19 status, age in years and sex were almost always included in the sample metadata. Where available, HLA class I and class II types were taken from metadata supplied by the sample provider and were not determined by assay-based typing.

Reading the germline V gene gives CDR1 SQVTM and CDR2 ANQGSEA. There are 13 amino acids in the CDR3, from cysteine to phenylalanine inclusive. Kept here is only the CDR3 DNA, which spans 39 bases and is read in frame from base 1. Trimming takes 6 bases off V and 2 bases off J; junction bases not matched to a gene: 7. Each collaborating institution followed its own protocols to collect whole blood in K2EDTA tubes. Collaborator samples were shipped for TCRbeta analysis as frozen whole blood, isolated PBMCs, or DNA extracted from either sample type. A remark on this clone: Its target antigen remains unknown. Base qualities are missing; no much larger clone stands one base away.

TCRbeta CDR3 regions were amplified from genomic DNA by means of the immunoSEQ Assay, a bias-controlled multiplex PCR. From the authors' description of their analysis: Within the assay, amplification of reference gene primers was used to estimate how many nucleated cells each sample contained. To quantify the absolute abundance of each unique TCRbeta CDR3 rearrangement, sequence reads were collapsed and filtered. For each sample, productive Simpson clonality was calculated by taking the square root of Simpson's diversity index across productive rearrangements. TCRdb carries this immuneACCESS record with in-frame sequences only. Its versions omit some clonotypes, under half of them owing to an unresolved V gene in the studies checked, with the rest unexplained. That table furnishes V, J and clone size, whereas the DNA furnished D and trimming. The sample table shows some 150,000 clones, and roughly 87% are seen once. The ten largest make up approximately 1.4% of the sample.

Overall study results and their limits: The amount of clinical and demographic metadata varied by source and participant and was provided uncurated.

The TCR sequence derives from a woman between 50 and 59 years old with acute or convalescent COVID-19. Sequencing used peripheral blood. This chain joins TRBV29-1 to TRBJ2-7; 7 bases in the middle match TRBD1. The CDR3 sequence is CSVGGTVAYEQYF. The DNA sequence is as follows: TGCAGCGTCGGTGGGACAGTGGCCTACGAGCAGTACTTC.